The 3 T cell receptor beta chains below come from one sample, sequenced in a study of shared clonotypes between healthy human individuals. Method: immunoSEQ multiplex PCR; TCRdb's copy keeps in-frame clones and lacks some. The sample records approximately 1.5 million clones, about 98.5% being singletons. Input material: naive CD4+ T cells sorted from blood. The subset was: CD45RA+ positively selected. These receptors all stem from a man aged 30 to 45 in good health.

The chain carries TRBV9 and TRBJ2-1; TRBD1 matches 7 bases. The V and J ends lost 2 bases and 4 bases, in that order; junction bases with no gene match: 6. From germline, CDR1 is SGDLS and CDR2 YYNGEE. The CDR3 is 15 residues long. Here the CDR3 DNA reads TGTGCCAGCAGCGTTAGGGACAGTAATTACAATGAGCAGTTCTTC. Translated, it gives CASSVRDSNYNEQFF.

V is TRBV5-1 and J is TRBJ2-7, with TRBD2 identical over 13 bases. V lost 3 bases and J lost 0; bases outside the gene matches: 6. The length of the CDR3 is 17 residues. Germline V lookup: CDR1 SGHRS, CDR2 YFSETQ. CDR3 DNA: TGCGCCAGCAGCTCCCGGACTAGCGGGAGTATCTCCTACGAGCAGTACTTC. Translation gives CASSSRTSGSISYEQYF.

The gene calls are TRBV7-9 and TRBJ2-7; 12 bases map to TRBD2. Germline values: CDR1 SEHNR, CDR2 FQNEAQ (reference sequence). The CDR3 has 17 residues. Germline trimming cut 5 bases from V and 7 bases from J; bases unmatched to any gene: 15. The CDR3 loop reads CASSLRLAGDVPGEQYF. The CDR3 region has the DNA TGTGCCAGCAGCCTAAGACTAGCGGGAGACGTTCCGGGGGAGCAGTACTTC.